Reported below is one TCR beta chain. The assay was immunoSEQ multiplex PCR, and TCRdb's table has in-frame clones only and misses some. The sample shows more than 45,000 clones, 90% of them seen only once. The source of the sample is a study of blood T cell repertoires in COVID-19. Per the germline V gene, CDR1 is SGHAT and CDR2 is FQNNGV. This CDR3 comprises 16 residues. Trimming pared 1 base from V and 0 bases from J, leaving 12 bases between. The chain joins TRBV11-2 to TRBJ1-2; no clear D. Sequenced sample: peripheral blood. The receptor was isolated from a human donor in a cohort sampled during active COVID-19. In DNA form, the CDR3 reads TGTGCCAGCAGCTTAGGAAGAGGCAGAACTAACTATGGCTACACCTTC. Translated, it gives CASSLGRGRTNYGYTF.